The 21 T cell receptor beta chains listed next were all sequenced from one sample in a study of cytomegalovirus exposure and HLA in healthy donors. PCR used 60 Vbeta primers and 13 Jbeta primers. The data were produced by immunoSEQ multiplex PCR, yet TCRdb's version contains in-frame clones alone and is incomplete. Of almost 200,000 clones in the sample, over 75% were seen once. Sequencing was done on a sample of PBMCs. The receptors here all came from a woman between 50 and 59 years old in good health and CMV-seronegative.

V usage is TRBV5-1 and J usage is TRBJ2-5, with 14 bases aligning to TRBD2. The length of the CDR3 is 19 residues. J gave up 5 bases and V 4 bases, and 16 bases lay outside the gene matches. Germline-derived CDR1 and CDR2 are SGHRS and YFSETQ. The CDR3 DNA is TGCGCCAGCAGCCCCGGGCCTTCAGGACTAGCGGGAGGAGGGGAGACCCAGTACTTC. Its translation is CASSPGPSGLAGGGETQYF.

The count of this clone is one. The V gene is TRBV21-1, the J gene TRBJ1-2. TRBV21-1 is an annotated pseudogene. This CDR3 spans 14 amino acids. Written as DNA, the CDR3 is TGTGCCAGCAGCAAAATCTTGGAGGAATGGGGCTACACCTTC. It translates to CASSKILEEWGYTF.

This chain connects TRBV6-1 to TRBJ1-2; 7 positions match TRBD1. V lost 6 bases, J lost 4 bases, and 8 bases stayed unmatched. CDR1 is MNHNS and CDR2 is SASEGT in the germline V gene. The CDR3 sequence is 14 residues long. Written as DNA, the CDR3 is TGTGCCAGCAGCGTGGGACAGCCAGGCTATGGCTACACCTTC. The encoded protein is CASSVGQPGYGYTF.

This chain uses TRBV27 with TRBJ1-2, with a possible D match to TRBD1 (5 bases). There are 14 residues in the CDR3. Germline CDR1 reads MNHEY; CDR2 reads SMNVEV (reference sequence). The V end was cut by 6 bases, the J end by 7 bases, with 18 bases between. In DNA, the CDR3 is TGTGCCAGCAGGAGAGGGACTGGATTCCTTGGCTACACCTTC. Translation gives CASRRGTGFLGYTF.

CDR3 in DNA: TGTGCCAGCAGTCCCCGGGACTGGAATGAAAAACTGTTTTTT. Translating it yields CASSPRDWNEKLFF. The rearrangement uses TRBV27 and TRBJ1-4; maybe TRBD1 (5 bases). V gave up 5 bases and J gave up 5 bases, with 12 bases separating them. The CDR3 consists of 14 residues. Germline CDR1 MNHEY, CDR2 SMNVEV (reference sequence).

The rearrangement joins TRBV28 to TRBJ1-1; D not certain. Germline V lookup: CDR1 MDHEN, CDR2 SYDVKM. The CDR3 runs to 17 residues. Trimming cost V 3 bases and J 4 bases, with 21 bases left between them. The CDR3 sequence: CASSFAPGAGRITEAFF. DNA of the CDR3: TGTGCCAGCAGTTTCGCGCCAGGCGCGGGGAGGATCACTGAAGCTTTCTTT.

This clone was observed once. The chain couples TRBV30 to TRBJ2-1, with 8 bases matching TRBD2. Germline CDR1 is GTSNPN and CDR2 is SVGIG (reference sequence). The CDR3 length is 14 residues. The CDR3 is CATGREEGYNEQFF. The CDR3 nucleotides are TGTGCTACCGGGAGGGAGGAGGGCTACAATGAGCAGTTCTTC.

The V gene is TRBV25-1, the J gene TRBJ2-3, with D unresolved. V lost 3 bases and J 7 bases, leaving 5 bases between the germline ends. The CDR3 is 11 amino acids. Germline CDR1 and CDR2: MGHDK and SYGVNS. The CDR3 loop reads CASSESYTQYF. DNA of the CDR3: TGTGCCAGCAGTGAGTCCTATACGCAGTATTTT.

The genes are TRBV5-1 and TRBJ2-7; 11 positions match TRBD2. Germline trimming cut 0 bases from V and 6 bases from J; bases unmatched to any gene: 5. Germline CDR1 SGHRS, CDR2 YFSETQ. This CDR3 comprises 15 residues. In nucleotides, the CDR3 is TGCGCCAGCAGCTTGGGGGGGACTAGCGGTACCGAGCAGTACTTC. Encoded protein: CASSLGGTSGTEQYF.

The rearrangement links TRBV28 to TRBJ2-1; D ambiguous. This CDR3 has 11 residues. The germline V gene encodes CDR1 MDHEN and CDR2 SYDVKM. The V end lost 2 bases, the J end lost 8 bases, and 4 bases lay between the germline ends. The CDR3 spells CASSLRDEQFF. CDR3 coding DNA: TGTGCCAGCAGTTTACGCGATGAGCAGTTCTTC.

The V call is TRBV5-4, the J call TRBJ2-7; TRBD1 matches 9 bases. J was trimmed by 3 bases and V by 4 bases; bases with no gene match: 5. Germline-derived CDR1 and CDR2 are SGHNT and YYREEE (reference sequence). The CDR3 is 14 residues long. For the CDR3, the DNA is TGTGCCAGCAGCGTGGACAGGGGCCTCTACGAGCAGTACTTC. Translated: CASSVDRGLYEQYF.

This clone appeared a single time. This chain uses TRBV27 with TRBJ2-7, with TRBD1 as a possible D gene (5 bases). The V gene's germline CDR1 is MNHEY and CDR2 SMNVEV (reference sequence). V was pared by 5 bases and J by 3 bases, with 17 bases between. CDR3 length: 15 residues. This CDR3 reads CASSRKDSPRYEQYF. The CDR3 DNA reads as TGTGCCAGCAGTCGCAAAGACAGCCCCCGCTACGAGCAGTACTTC.

The chain employs TRBV28 and TRBJ2-7; TRBD2 aligns across 7 bases. The CDR3 contains 15 residues. The germline gives CDR1 MDHEN, CDR2 SYDVKM. After removal of 6 bases from V and 3 bases from J, the junction contained 11 bases not matched to a gene. CDR3 residues: CASRDPSGVGYEQYF. CDR3 nucleotide sequence: TGTGCCAGCAGGGATCCTAGCGGCGTTGGCTACGAGCAGTACTTC. Full variable domain (remainder filled in from reference TRBV28 and TRBJ2-7): DVKVTQSSRYLVKRTGEKVFLECVQDMDHENMFWYRQDPGLGLRLIYFSYDVKMKEKGDIPEGYSVSREKKERFSLILESASTNQTSMYLCASRDPSGVGYEQYFGPGTRLTVT.

The chain links TRBV29-1 to TRBJ2-7, with 11 bases lining up with TRBD1. The V gene's germline CDR1 is SQVTM and CDR2 ANQGSEA. J gave up 4 bases and V 7 bases, and 6 bases lay outside the gene matches. The CDR3 runs to 13 residues. The chain's CDR3 is CSAGTGGGYEQYF. Written as DNA, the CDR3 is TGCAGCGCTGGGACAGGGGGTGGGTACGAGCAGTACTTC.

CDR3 sequence: CASSFTRANTGELFF. Written as DNA, the CDR3 is TGTGCCAGCAGCTTTACTAGAGCAAACACCGGGGAGCTGTTTTTT. This chain connects TRBV7-2 to TRBJ2-2; a weak D match, TRBD2 (5 bases). The germline V gene encodes CDR1 SGHTA and CDR2 FQGNSA. The CDR3 spans 15 residues. Trimming stripped 3 bases from V and 2 bases from J, with 10 bases between. Combining the CDR3 with reference TRBV7-2 and TRBJ2-2 gives the whole variable domain GAGVSQSPSNKVTEKGKDVELRCDPISGHTALYWYRQSLGQGLEFLIYFQGNSAPDKSGLPSDRFSAERTGGSVSTLTIQRTQQEDSAVYLCASSFTRANTGELFFGEGSRLTVL.

This chain joins TRBV28 and TRBJ2-5, with D maybe TRBD2 (5 bases). This CDR3 region has 14 residues. Trimming shortened V by 3 bases and J by 7 bases, and 15 bases separated the two germline ends. Germline CDR1 is MDHEN and CDR2 is SYDVKM. In nucleotides, the CDR3 is TGTGCCAGCAGTTTGACGACTACCCTTGGGACCCAGTACTTC. Amino acids: CASSLTTTLGTQYF.

CDR3 loop: CAAGPNEKLFF. The CDR3 region has the DNA TGTGCGGCAGGGCCTAATGAAAAACTGTTTTTT. V and J are TRBV19 and TRBJ1-4, with TRBD1 as a possible D gene (5 bases). CDR3 length equals 11 residues. Germline values: CDR1 LNHDA, CDR2 SQIVND (reference sequence). Filled out from reference TRBV19 and TRBJ1-4, the complete variable domain reads DGGITQSPKYLFRKEGQNVTLSCEQNLNHDAMYWYRQDPGQGLRLIYYSQIVNDFQKGDIAEGYSVSREKKESFPLTVTSAQKNPTAFYLCAAGPNEKLFFGSGTQLSVL.

This clone came up once. This CDR3 is also generated by other DNA sequences in the sample. The genes are TRBV19 and TRBJ1-2; 7 bases align to TRBD1. Germline V CDR1 and CDR2: LNHDA, SQIVND (reference sequence). J gave up 5 bases and V 6 bases, and 3 bases lay outside the gene matches. This CDR3 is built from 12 residues. The CDR3 DNA is TGTGCCAGTAGGACAGGGTCATATGGCTACACCTTC. Its protein is CASRTGSYGYTF.

This clone was found once. The CDR3 is CASSSAGPPYEQYF. In nucleotides, the CDR3 is TGTGCCAGCAGTTCAGCGGGACCGCCCTACGAGCAGTACTTC. V usage is TRBV6-1 and J usage is TRBJ2-7; TRBD2 matches at 7 bases. From germline, CDR1 is MNHNS and CDR2 SASEGT. The V gene end was trimmed by 5 bases and the J gene end by 2 bases; junction bases not matched to a gene: 6. The CDR3 is 14 residues long.

In its sample, this clone was seen once. The J gene is TRBJ2-5, the V gene TRBV18; D not resolved. Germline CDR1 KGHSH, CDR2 LQKENI. V was shortened by 2 bases and J by 5 bases, with 9 bases between the two germline ends. This CDR3 comprises 13 residues. The CDR3, as DNA: TGTGCCAGCTCACCAAATCTAGGCGAGACCCAGTACTTC. This sequence encodes CASSPNLGETQYF.

This chain joins TRBV2 and TRBJ1-4; 7 positions agree with TRBD1. CDR3 length: 15 residues. V trimming: 2 bases; J trimming: 12 bases; junction bases outside the gene matches: 12. Germline V lookup: CDR1 SNHLY, CDR2 FYNNEI. The CDR3 nucleotides are TGTGCCAGCAGTGAACAGGGGGTGCACGCCCAGGAACTGTTTTTT. Protein product: CASSEQGVHAQELFF. The full variable domain, its missing parts supplied by reference TRBV2 and TRBJ1-4, is EPEVTQTPSHQVTQMGQEVILRCVPISNHLYFYWYRQILGQKVEFLVSFYNNEISEKSEIFDDQFSVERPDGSNFTLKIRSTKLEDSAMYFCASSEQGVHAQELFFGSGTQLSVL.